This TCR beta chain is from a study of somatic mutations in cytotoxic T cells in rheumatoid arthritis. As for the study in general: Patient blood, roughly 27 ml in EDTA, was obtained immediately after diagnosis and prior to the start of any treatment.

The CDR3 length is 16 residues. The V gene lost 5 bases and the J gene lost 8 bases, with 22 bases spanning the gap. The germline V gene has CDR1 MNHEY and CDR2 SMNVEV (reference sequence). The protocol was immunoSEQ multiplex PCR, while the TCRdb copy is restricted to in-frame clones and leaves out a portion. The sample has 20,000 to 25,000 clones; nearly 80% are singletons. The sequence was collected from an adult with rheumatoid arthritis. Input material: CD8+ T cells sorted from blood. The chain carries TRBV27 and TRBJ2-1; D possibly corresponds to TRBD2 (6 bases). Here the CDR3 reads CASSPLAVRVIDEQFF. The CDR3 coding sequence is TGTGCCAGCAGTCCGTTAGCGGTGAGGGTGATAGATGAGCAGTTCTTC.